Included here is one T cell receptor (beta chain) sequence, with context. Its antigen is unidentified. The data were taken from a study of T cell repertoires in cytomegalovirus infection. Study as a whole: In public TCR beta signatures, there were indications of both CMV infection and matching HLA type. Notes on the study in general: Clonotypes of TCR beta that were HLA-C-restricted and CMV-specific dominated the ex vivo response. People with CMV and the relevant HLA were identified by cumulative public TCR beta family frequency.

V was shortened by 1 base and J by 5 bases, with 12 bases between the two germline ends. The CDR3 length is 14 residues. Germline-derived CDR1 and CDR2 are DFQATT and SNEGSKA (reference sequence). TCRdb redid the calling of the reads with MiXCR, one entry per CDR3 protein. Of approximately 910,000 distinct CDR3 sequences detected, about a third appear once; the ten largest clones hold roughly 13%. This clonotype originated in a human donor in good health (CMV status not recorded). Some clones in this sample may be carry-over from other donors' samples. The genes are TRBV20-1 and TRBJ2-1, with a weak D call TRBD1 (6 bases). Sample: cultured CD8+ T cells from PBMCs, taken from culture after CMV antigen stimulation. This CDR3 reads CSARARDTNNEQFF. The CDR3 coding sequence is TGCAGTGCTAGAGCCCGGGACACCAACAATGAGCAGTTCTTC.